Listed below are T cell receptor beta chains from one sample, sequenced in a study of response to subunit inactivated influenza vaccine. Using its own MiXCR run on the RT-PCR reads, TCRdb lists one record per CDR3 protein. The table lists 550,000 to 800,000 distinct CDR3 sequences, more than 15% of them singletons. Sequencing was performed on PBMCs from blood, taken about 13 days after vaccination. Receptors were obtained from a man in his fifties who received an inactivated influenza vaccine. Each CDR3 is given with its conserved first and last residue. D genes are given only for firm matches. The size entry is marked missing in some rows and otherwise reads once, few, many or a size class.

j_call d_call clone_size v_call cdr3_aa cdr3_nt
TRBJ2-1 - - TRBV10-3 CAISQSQVRSSYNEQFF TGTGCCATCAGCCAATCACAGGTTCGGAGCTCCTACAATGAGCAGTTCTTC
TRBJ2-5 - - TRBV12-3/TRBV12-4 CASGQAMYQETQYF TGTGCCAGCGGGCAGGCGATGTACCAAGAGACCCAGTACTTC
TRBJ2-3 TRBD2 - TRBV7-6 CASSSPELAGGPTDTQYF TGTGCCAGCAGCTCCCCCGAACTGGCGGGAGGTCCGACAGATACGCAGTATTTT
TRBJ2-7 TRBD2 few TRBV6-2/TRBV6-3 CASRLAGTYEQYF TGTGCCAGCAGACTAGCGGGAACCTACGAGCAGTACTTC
TRBJ2-1 - - TRBV4-3 CASSQDTKIEQFF TGCGCCAGCAGCCAAGATACAAAGATTGAGCAGTTCTTC
TRBJ2-2 TRBD1 few TRBV27 CASRPFGQGWPGELFF TGTGCCAGCAGACCATTCGGACAGGGGTGGCCCGGGGAGCTGTTTTTT
TRBJ2-7 - few TRBV9 CASSVDLASNEQYF TGTGCCAGCAGCGTAGATCTAGCGAGCAACGAGCAGTACTTC
TRBJ2-7 TRBD2 few TRBV5-1 CASSSGLAGYLSSYEQYF TGCGCCAGCAGCTCCGGACTAGCGGGGTACTTGAGCTCCTACGAGCAGTACTTC
TRBJ2-2 - few TRBV9 CASSPLGADTGELFF TGTGCCAGCAGCCCTCTGGGGGCAGACACCGGGGAGCTGTTTTTT
TRBJ2-5 - many TRBV7-8 CASSFYNRDQETQYF TGTGCCAGCAGCTTCTATAACAGGGACCAAGAGACCCAGTACTTC
TRBJ1-5 - - TRBV20-1 CSAGNQPQHF TGCAGTGCTGGAAATCAGCCCCAGCATTTT
TRBJ2-1 - - TRBV28 CASSLNLGRTYNEQFF TGTGCCAGCAGTTTAAACTTGGGACGGACCTACAATGAGCAGTTCTTC
TRBJ2-1 TRBD2 many TRBV5-4 CASSPRTSGSYNEQFF TGTGCCAGCAGCCCCAGGACTAGCGGCTCCTACAATGAGCAGTTCTTC
TRBJ1-1 - few TRBV5-1 CASSPQDGHSGAFF TGCGCCAGCAGCCCGCAGGATGGGCACTCGGGGGCTTTCTTT
TRBJ2-3 TRBD2 - TRBV20-1 CSGGLAGTDTQYF TGCAGTGGGGGACTAGCGGGCACAGATACGCAGTATTTT
TRBJ1-4 TRBD1 - TRBV15 CATSRGQGWEKLFF TGTGCCACCAGCCGTGGACAGGGATGGGAAAAACTGTTTTTT
TRBJ2-7 TRBD2 few TRBV20-1 CSASGGSGGSYEQYF TGCAGTGCTAGTGGGGGTAGCGGGGGCTCCTACGAGCAGTACTTC
TRBJ2-7 TRBD1 many TRBV29-1 CSVANRGLYEQYF TGCAGCGTTGCTAACAGGGGCCTCTACGAGCAGTACTTC
TRBJ2-1 TRBD2 few TRBV10-1 CASSESILAGGTYNEQFF TGCGCCAGCAGTGAGTCGATTCTAGCGGGGGGTACCTACAATGAGCAGTTCTTC
TRBJ2-7 - few TRBV7-8 CASSSATTKLYEQYF TGTGCCAGCAGTTCAGCAACTACGAAACTCTACGAGCAGTACTTC
TRBJ2-5 TRBD1 - TRBV5-1 CASSLGQGSETQYF TGCGCCAGCAGCCTCGGACAGGGGTCGGAGACCCAGTACTTC
TRBJ2-2 - few TRBV7-3 CASSWDVSGNTGELFF TGTGCCAGCAGCTGGGATGTTAGCGGGAACACCGGGGAGCTGTTTTTT
TRBJ1-1 - - TRBV10-3 CAISYSENTEAFF TGTGCCATCAGTTATTCGGAGAACACTGAAGCTTTCTTT
TRBJ2-6 - few TRBV19 CASRQGPGANVLTF TGTGCCAGTAGGCAGGGGCCTGGGGCCAACGTCCTGACTTTC
TRBJ1-2 - many TRBV5-1 CASSRELNYGYTF TGCGCCAGCAGCAGGGAGCTTAACTATGGCTACACCTTC
TRBJ1-1 - - TRBV12-3/TRBV12-4 CASSGGIRNTEAFF TGTGCCAGCAGTGGGGGGATAAGGAACACTGAAGCTTTCTTT